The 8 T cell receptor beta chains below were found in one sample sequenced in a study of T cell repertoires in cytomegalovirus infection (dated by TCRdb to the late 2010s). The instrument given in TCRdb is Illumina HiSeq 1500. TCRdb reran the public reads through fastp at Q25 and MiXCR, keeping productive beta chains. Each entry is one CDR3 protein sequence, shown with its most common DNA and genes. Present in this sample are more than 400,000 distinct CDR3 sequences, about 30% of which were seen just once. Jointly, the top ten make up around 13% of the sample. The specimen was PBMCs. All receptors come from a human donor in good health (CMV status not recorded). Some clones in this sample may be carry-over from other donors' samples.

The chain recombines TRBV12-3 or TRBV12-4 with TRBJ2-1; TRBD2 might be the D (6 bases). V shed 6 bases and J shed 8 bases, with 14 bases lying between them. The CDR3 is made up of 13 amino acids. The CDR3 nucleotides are TGTGCCAGCAGCGACTCTGGCGGGGATGAGCAGTTCTTC. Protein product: CASSDSGGDEQFF.

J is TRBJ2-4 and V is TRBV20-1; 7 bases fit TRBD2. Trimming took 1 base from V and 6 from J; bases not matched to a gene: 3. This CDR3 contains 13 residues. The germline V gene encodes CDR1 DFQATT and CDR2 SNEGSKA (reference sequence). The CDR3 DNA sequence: TGCAGTGCTAGAGGTCCGGGAGGAAACATTCAGTACTTC. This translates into CSARGPGGNIQYF.

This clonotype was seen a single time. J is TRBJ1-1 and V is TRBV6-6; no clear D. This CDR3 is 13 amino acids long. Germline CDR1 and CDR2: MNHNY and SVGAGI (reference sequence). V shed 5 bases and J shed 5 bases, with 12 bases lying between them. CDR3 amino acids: CASSPSVTTEAFF. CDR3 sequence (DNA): TGTGCCAGCAGTCCCTCTGTAACTACTGAAGCTTTCTTT.

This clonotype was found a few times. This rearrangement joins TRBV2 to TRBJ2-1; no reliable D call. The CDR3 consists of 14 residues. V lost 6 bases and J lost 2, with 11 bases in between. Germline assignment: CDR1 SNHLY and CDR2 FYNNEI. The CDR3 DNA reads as TGTGCCAGCAGAAATCCAATTGCCTACAATGAGCAGTTCTTC. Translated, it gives CASRNPIAYNEQFF.

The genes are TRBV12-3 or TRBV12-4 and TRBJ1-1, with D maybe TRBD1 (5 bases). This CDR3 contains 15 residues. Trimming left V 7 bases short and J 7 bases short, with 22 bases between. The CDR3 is CASTLAGDGKGEAFF. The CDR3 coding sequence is TGTGCCAGCACCCTCGCGGGGGACGGTAAGGGTGAAGCTTTCTTT.

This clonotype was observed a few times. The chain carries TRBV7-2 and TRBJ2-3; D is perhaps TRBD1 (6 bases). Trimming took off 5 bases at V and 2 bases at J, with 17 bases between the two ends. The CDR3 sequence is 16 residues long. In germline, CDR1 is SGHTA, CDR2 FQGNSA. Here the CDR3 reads CASSPMGAGSTDTQYF. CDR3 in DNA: TGTGCCAGCAGCCCAATGGGGGCCGGCTCCACAGATACGCAGTATTTT.

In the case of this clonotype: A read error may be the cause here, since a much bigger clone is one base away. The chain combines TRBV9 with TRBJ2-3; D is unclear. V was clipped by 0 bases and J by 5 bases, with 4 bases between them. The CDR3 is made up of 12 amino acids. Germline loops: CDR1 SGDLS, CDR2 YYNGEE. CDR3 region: CASSVEGDTQYF. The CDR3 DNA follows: TGTGCCAGCAGCGTAGAGGGAGATACGCAGTATTTT.

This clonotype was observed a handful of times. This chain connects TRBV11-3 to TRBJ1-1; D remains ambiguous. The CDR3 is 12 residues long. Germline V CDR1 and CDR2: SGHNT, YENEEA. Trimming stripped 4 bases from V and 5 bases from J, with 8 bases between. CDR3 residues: CASSSSDTEAFF. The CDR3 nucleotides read TGTGCCAGCAGCTCCAGTGATACTGAAGCTTTCTTT. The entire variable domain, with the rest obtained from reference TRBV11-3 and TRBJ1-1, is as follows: EAGVVQSPRYKIIEKKQPVAFWCNPISGHNTLYWYLQNLGQGPELLIRYENEEAVDDSQLPKDRFSAERLKGVDSTLKIQPAELGDSAVYLCASSSSDTEAFFGQGTRLTVV.